This T cell receptor gamma chain came from a study of γδ T cells in repeated Plasmodium falciparum infection. Across the study: Age- and gender-matched Australian children served as comparison for malaria-exposed Malian children.

CDR3 length: 13 amino acids. J was trimmed by 4 bases and V by 1 base; bases with no gene match: 4. Germline CDR1 GITISATS, CDR2 ISYDGTV (reference sequence). Bulk repertoires came from Vgamma9/Vdelta2+ or Vdelta2-negative gammadelta T cells flow-sorted from PBMC. This clone was seen repeatedly, ten times or more. Other DNA sequences in the same sample also yield this CDR3. TCRdb redid the clone calls on the multiplex PCR reads with CATT. The sample has over 25,000 gamma-chain clones; about 2.9% are singletons. The sequence was obtained from a pool of human donors (malaria-infected and uninfected, not separated). Sequencing was carried out using gamma-delta T cells from blood. This sequence joins TRGV9 and TRGJ1 or TRGJ2. The CDR3 sequence is CALWEVRYYKKLF. CDR3 nucleotides: TGTGCCTTGTGGGAGGTCCGCTATTATAAGAAACTCTTT.